This entry lists 32 T cell receptor beta chains sequenced from one sample in a study of regulatory T cells in long-lasting Graves disease. Time point described: persistent/refractory GD, antithyroid drugs over 5 years with positive TRAb. TCR sequences were obtained from RNA taken from PBMCs. Libraries of TCR beta came from iRepertoire HTBI primers plus Arm-PCR of CDR3 regions. TCRdb reprocessed the multiplex PCR reads via MiXCR and lists one record per CDR3 protein. The table lists roughly 700,000 distinct CDR3 sequences, 25% to 30% of them singletons. Sequenced material: peripheral blood mononuclear cells (PBMCs), taken when the disease was refractory, from a patient treated with antithyroid drugs. The source of these receptors is a female donor with Graves disease.

The chain carries TRBV6-5 and TRBJ1-2, with D perhaps TRBD1 (6 bases). V lost 0 bases to trimming and J lost 8 bases, with 10 bases between them. The CDR3 has 13 residues. Germline values: CDR1 MNHEY, CDR2 SVGAGI. The CDR3 DNA is TGTGCCAGCAGTTACTCTCCGGGGGCCGGCTACACCTTC. This codes for CASSYSPGAGYTF.

V and J are TRBV5-4 and TRBJ1-2, with a weak D call TRBD1 (5 bases). Between the trimmed V and J ends, which lost 6 bases and 3 bases, there was a span of 15 bases. The CDR3 contains 14 residues. From germline, CDR1 is SGHNT and CDR2 YYREEE (reference sequence). The CDR3 DNA sequence: TGTGCCAGCACCACTTCGGCGGGGCACTATGGCTACACCTTC. This sequence encodes CASTTSAGHYGYTF.

V is TRBV11-2 and J is TRBJ2-5, with 8 bases that match TRBD1. Trimming removed 5 bases from V and 1 base from J; junction bases left unmatched: 6. CDR3 size: 15 residues. Per germline, CDR1 SGHAT and CDR2 FQNNGV. In DNA form, the CDR3 reads TGTGCCAGCAGCCAATTTCAGGGGGCCCAAGAGACCCAGTACTTC. This translates into CASSQFQGAQETQYF.

This clonotype was counted many times. The chain employs TRBV2 and TRBJ1-5, with D unclear. Germline V lookup: CDR1 SNHLY, CDR2 FYNNEI. CDR3 size: 14 residues. Trimming removed 4 bases from V and 0 bases from J, with 7 bases in between. CDR3 DNA: TGTGCCAGCAGTGGAGGATATAGCAATCAGCCCCAGCATTTT. This translates into CASSGGYSNQPQHF.

J is TRBJ2-7 and V is TRBV11-2, with 9 bases lining up with TRBD2. V dropped 5 bases and J dropped 0; count of bases not matched to a gene: 5. The CDR3 is 15 amino acids. Germline V CDR1 and CDR2: SGHAT, FQNNGV. CDR3 amino acids: CASSPYSGGSYEQYF. DNA for the CDR3: TGTGCCAGCAGCCCCTATAGCGGGGGCTCCTACGAGCAGTACTTC.

This clonotype was seen more than once but under ten times. The chain is built from TRBV29-1 and TRBJ2-4, with D possibly matching TRBD2 (6 bases). Trimming removed 0 bases at V and 7 bases at J, with 13 bases between. Germline V gives CDR1 SQVTM, CDR2 ANQGSEA. The CDR3 runs to 14 residues. The CDR3 DNA reads TGCAGCGTTGAAGAATTCGGGGGTGGCAACATTCAGTACTTC. Residues: CSVEEFGGGNIQYF.

This clonotype occurred a few times. The chain is built from TRBV6-1 and TRBJ1-1, with 8 bases matching TRBD1. Germline CDR1 reads MNHNS; CDR2 reads SASEGT. V lost 6 bases, J lost 4 bases, and 7 bases stayed unmatched. This CDR3 comprises 14 residues. The CDR3 loop reads CASSPGGWSTEAFF. CDR3 DNA: TGTGCCAGCAGCCCAGGGGGCTGGAGCACTGAAGCTTTCTTT.

CDR3 DNA: TGCAGTGCTAGGAGGCAGCAGCTGAATGAAGCTTTCTTT. This sequence encodes CSARRQQLNEAFF. V usage is TRBV20-1 and J usage is TRBJ1-1; D is undetermined. Trimming cost V 3 bases and J 7 bases, with 15 bases left between them. The germline gives CDR1 DFQATT, CDR2 SNEGSKA (reference sequence). The CDR3 spans 13 residues.

V usage is TRBV5-5 and J usage is TRBJ2-7; 8 nucleotides match TRBD1. This CDR3 is 15 amino acids long. The trim removed 0 bases at V and 4 bases at J, leaving 6 bases unmatched. The germline V gene encodes CDR1 SGHKS and CDR2 YYEKEE (reference sequence). This CDR3 is CASSLGAGGFYEQYF. For the CDR3, the DNA is TGTGCCAGCAGCTTGGGGGCAGGGGGCTTTTACGAGCAGTACTTC. The full variable domain, rest sourced from reference TRBV5-5 and TRBJ2-7, is DAGVTQSPTHLIKTRGQQVTLRCSPISGHKSVSWYQQVLGQGPQFIFQYYEKEERGRGNFPDRFSARQFPNYSSELNVNALLLGDSALYLCASSLGAGGFYEQYFGPGTRLTVT.

Points on this clonotype: The germline gene is not matched at one end of the junction; a read error may be the cause. The chain carries TRBV19 and TRBJ1-1; D remains ambiguous. This CDR3 is built from 13 residues. The V gene's germline CDR1 is LNHDA and CDR2 SQIVND (reference sequence). Here the CDR3 DNA reads TGTGCCGGTAGTATAGTCAAAGGACTTGAAGCTTTCTTT. Translating gives CAGSIVKGLEAFF.

This clonotype showed up many times. This rearrangement joins TRBV9 to TRBJ1-2; 11 bases map to TRBD1. V lost 4 bases, J lost 6 bases, and 8 bases stayed unmatched. This CDR3 comprises 15 residues. Germline V gives CDR1 SGDLS, CDR2 YYNGEE. The CDR3, as DNA: TGTGCCAGCAGCATTCGGACAGGGGGCGCCGATGGCTACACCTTC. Translation: CASSIRTGGADGYTF.

The V and J genes are TRBV6-1 and TRBJ2-3; 7 bases map to TRBD2. The V gene's germline CDR1 is MNHNS and CDR2 SASEGT. V was pared by 7 bases and J by 1 base, with 11 bases of the junction left unmatched. The CDR3 has 16 amino acids. This chain's CDR3 is CASTNVAGTGTDTQYF. CDR3 DNA: TGTGCCAGCACCAACGTAGCGGGCACTGGCACAGATACGCAGTATTTT.

This clonotype was seen more than once but under ten times. The CDR3 reads CASSPTGSELFF. The CDR3 DNA follows: TGCGCCAGCAGTCCGACAGGGTCGGAACTGTTTTTT. The rearrangement uses TRBV10-1 and TRBJ1-4; 7 nucleotides align to TRBD1. Germline lookup yields CDR1 WNHNN and CDR2 SYGVQD (reference sequence). The CDR3 sequence is 12 residues long. Trimming at V came to 5 bases and at J to 12 bases, leaving 6 bases not matched to a gene.

The DNA of the CDR3 is TGCAGCCTGACTGGACCCAGGAATGAGCAGTTCTTC. Translated: CSLTGPRNEQFF. J is TRBJ2-1 and V is TRBV29-1; no firm D call. CDR1 and CDR2 from the germline V gene are SQVTM and ANQGSEA. The CDR3 totals 12 residues. Trimming removed 8 bases from V and 7 bases from J, with 15 bases in between.

A few counts support this clonotype. J is TRBJ1-6 and V is TRBV6-1; the match to TRBD1 covers 8 bases. Per germline, CDR1 MNHNS and CDR2 SASEGT. CDR3 length equals 15 residues. The V gene end was trimmed by 5 bases and the J gene end by 10 bases; junction bases not matched to a gene: 10. The CDR3 sequence is CASSSRGRWPSPLHF. Here the CDR3 DNA reads TGTGCCAGCAGTAGCAGGGGGCGCTGGCCCTCACCCCTCCACTTT.

This chain uses TRBV10-3 with TRBJ1-1, with D possibly being TRBD1 (6 bases). The germline V gene has CDR1 ENHRY and CDR2 SYGVKD. Trimming shortened V by 8 bases and J by 3 bases, and 16 bases separated the two germline ends. The CDR3 has 14 amino acids. CDR3 region: CAILPDRGDTEAFF. The CDR3, as DNA: TGTGCCATCCTCCCTGATAGGGGGGACACTGAAGCTTTCTTT.

This chain links TRBV27 with TRBJ2-7; TRBD2 matches at 11 bases. There are 16 residues in the CDR3. Trimming removed 6 bases from V and 0 bases from J; junction bases left unmatched: 7. Per germline, CDR1 MNHEY and CDR2 SMNVEV (reference sequence). In nucleotides, the CDR3 is TGTGCCAGCAGAGCCGGGACTAGCGGCCTCTCCTACGAGCAGTACTTC. Protein: CASRAGTSGLSYEQYF.

The chain links TRBV5-6 to TRBJ2-7; D unclear. The germline V gene has CDR1 SGHDT and CDR2 YYEEEE. This CDR3 has 14 amino acids. V lost 4 bases and J lost 6, with 17 bases in between. CDR3 sequence: CASSPGRPTPEQYF. Here the CDR3 DNA reads TGTGCCAGCAGCCCGGGCCGTCCGACGCCCGAGCAGTACTTC.

This clonotype was counted only a few times. The V gene is TRBV20-1, the J gene TRBJ1-4, with D perhaps matching TRBD1 (6 bases). CDR3 length: 13 amino acids. Germline V gene lookup returns CDR1 DFQATT and CDR2 SNEGSKA (reference sequence). The V end was cut by 5 bases, the J end by 0 bases, with 7 bases between. This CDR3 reads CSAPGATNEKLFF. The CDR3, as DNA: TGCAGTGCTCCAGGGGCAACTAATGAAAAACTGTTTTTT.

This clonotype appeared a few times. This chain links TRBV7-9 with TRBJ2-5; D unresolved. Germline V gene sequence: CDR1 SEHNR, CDR2 FQNEAQ (reference sequence). This CDR3 comprises 14 residues. Trimming cost V 5 bases and J 0 bases, with 10 bases left between them. CDR3 in DNA: TGTGCCAGCAGCCTAGAGGAGTACCAAGAGACCCAGTACTTC. Translating it yields CASSLEEYQETQYF.

This rearrangement joins TRBV4-2 to TRBJ1-1; D ambiguous. Trimming left V 0 bases short and J 1 base short, with 6 bases between. The V gene's germline CDR1 is LGHNA and CDR2 YNFKEQ. The CDR3 contains 14 residues. The CDR3 DNA sequence: TGTGCCAGCAGCCAAGAGTTTGGGAACACTGAAGCTTTCTTT. Translation gives CASSQEFGNTEAFF.

This clonotype came up many times. The chain couples TRBV12-3 or TRBV12-4 to TRBJ1-2, with TRBD1 as a possible D gene (6 bases). The CDR3 is 14 amino acids. The V and J ends lost 6 bases and 4 bases respectively, with 15 bases between them. CDR3 bases: TGTGCCAGCAGCTTGGACAGCTGGCTCTATGGCTACACCTTC. Its protein product is CASSLDSWLYGYTF.

The J gene is TRBJ2-5, the V gene TRBV5-1; TRBD1 matches 9 bases. The CDR3 sequence is 16 residues long. Looked up from germline, CDR1 is SGHRS and CDR2 is YFSETQ. The ends lost 0 bases at V and 5 bases at J; junction bases unmatched: 8. The CDR3 loop reads CASSLAPTGGGETQYF. CDR3 sequence (DNA): TGCGCCAGCAGCTTGGCCCCCACAGGGGGCGGGGAGACCCAGTACTTC.

The chain employs TRBV20-1 and TRBJ2-4; D not certain. This CDR3 region has 14 residues. The germline V gene has CDR1 DFQATT and CDR2 SNEGSKA (reference sequence). Deletions cut 0 bases from V and 2 bases from J, with 8 bases between. CDR3 sequence: CSARDLGPKNIQYF. CDR3 nucleotides: TGCAGTGCTAGAGATCTGGGCCCCAAAAACATTCAGTACTTC.

The gene calls are TRBV30 and TRBJ2-4; D gene ambiguous. V shed 0 bases and J shed 0 bases, with 6 bases lying between them. The germline CDR1 and CDR2 sequences are GTSNPN and SVGIG (reference sequence). This CDR3 spans 14 amino acids. Written as DNA, the CDR3 is TGTGCCTGGAGTGTATTGGGAGCCAAAAACATTCAGTACTTC. It yields the protein CAWSVLGAKNIQYF.

This clonotype was seen a handful of times. The rearrangement links TRBV11-2 to TRBJ1-4, with D maybe TRBD1 (5 bases). The CDR3 is 15 amino acids. Germline V gene lookup returns CDR1 SGHAT and CDR2 FQNNGV. Trimming cost V 3 bases and J 0 bases, with 8 bases left between them. The CDR3 is CASSFFRATNEKLFF. The CDR3 nucleotides are TGTGCCAGCAGCTTTTTCAGGGCAACTAATGAAAAACTGTTTTTT.

This clonotype was detected a few times. The rearrangement uses TRBV20-1 and TRBJ1-2, with TRBD1 matching over 11 bases. This CDR3 is built from 14 residues. Trimming took 3 bases from V and 3 from J; bases not matched to a gene: 3. Per the germline V gene, CDR1 is DFQATT and CDR2 is SNEGSKA (reference sequence). The CDR3 DNA reads as TGCAGTGCTAGGGGACAGGGGGTGTACTATGGCTACACCTTC. Protein sequence: CSARGQGVYYGYTF.

A few counts support this clonotype. The chain links TRBV7-2 to TRBJ2-5; perhaps D is TRBD1 or TRBD2 (5 bases each). With 5 bases removed from V and 4 bases from J, the gap between germline ends came to 17 bases. This CDR3 contains 15 residues. Germline V gene lookup returns CDR1 SGHTA and CDR2 FQGNSA. This CDR3 reads CASSQIGTERETQYF. The DNA for the CDR3 is TGTGCCAGCAGCCAGATTGGGACGGAGAGAGAGACCCAGTACTTC.

In its sample, this clonotype was seen a few times. It is likely a read error, because the conserved phenylalanine at the end of the CDR3 is missing. V usage is TRBV12-3 or TRBV12-4 and J usage is TRBJ2-2, with D unresolved. Trimming stripped 6 bases from V and 3 bases from J, with 8 bases between. The CDR3 runs 13 residues. This CDR3 is CASSRDYTGELFS. CDR3 nucleotides: TGTGCCAGCAGCCGAGATTACACCGGGGAGCTGTTTTCT.

The chain has TRBV6-1 and TRBJ2-7; D is possibly TRBD2 (6 bases). V shed 7 bases and J shed 1 base, with 14 bases lying between them. The CDR3 extends over 14 amino acids. The germline V gene encodes CDR1 MNHNS and CDR2 SASEGT. CDR3 amino acids: CASTLRGTSYEQYF. DNA for the CDR3: TGTGCCAGCACCCTACGAGGGACTTCCTACGAGCAGTACTTC.

This clonotype was detected many times. This chain joins TRBV27 and TRBJ1-2; 8 positions match TRBD1. The CDR3 spans 15 residues. Germline values: CDR1 MNHEY, CDR2 SMNVEV (reference sequence). V shed 7 bases, J shed 1 base, and the junction held 8 bases outside the gene matches. The DNA of the CDR3 is TGTGCCAGCAAAGGGACAGGCCGAATTAACTATGGCTACACCTTC. As protein: CASKGTGRINYGYTF.

This clonotype was seen at least ten times. This chain uses TRBV2 with TRBJ1-2, with a tentative D call TRBD1 (5 bases). Germline V lookup: CDR1 SNHLY, CDR2 FYNNEI. CDR3 size: 12 residues. Trimming cost V 4 bases and J 4 bases, with 7 bases left between them. For the CDR3, the DNA is TGTGCCAGCAGTGGTGGGGCCTATGGCTACACCTTC. Translation: CASSGGAYGYTF.